Each of the 9 T cell receptor beta chains below was sequenced from the same sample in a study of blood T cells in healthy people across ages. The use of a sample-barcoded 5' primer and a J-beta primer mix characterized a second PCR of roughly 6 to 11 cycles. TCRdb passed the 5' RACE reads through MiXCR, listing each CDR3 protein once. The sample contains about 1.8 million distinct CDR3 sequences, less than 50% of which appear only once. The sequenced material came from blood. The receptors shown here come from a middle-aged woman in good health.

This clonotype occurred a few times. V usage is TRBV5-1 and J usage is TRBJ2-4, with 8 bases lining up with TRBD1. TRBJ2-7 explains the end of the DNA better; the J call may be wrong. Germline V gives CDR1 SGHRS, CDR2 YFSETQ. CDR3 length: 16 amino acids. CDR3 in amino acids: CASSLPTGQVSYEQYF. CDR3 bases: TGCGCCAGCAGCTTACCTACGGGACAGGTCTCCTACGAGCAGTACTTC.

The chain recombines TRBV15 with TRBJ2-5; TRBD1 agrees at 7 bases. The CDR3 length is 13 residues. Germline assignment: CDR1 LNHNV and CDR2 YYDKDF (reference sequence). J gave up 13 bases and V 4 bases, and 12 bases lay outside the gene matches. Here the CDR3 reads CATSKLLPGQLYF. CDR3 nucleotides: TGTGCCACCAGCAAGTTACTACCGGGACAGTTGTACTTC.

This clonotype came up a few times. The CDR3 sequence is CASSPGPCNSPLHF. For the CDR3, the DNA is TGTGCCAGCAGTCCGGGACCGTGTAATTCACCCCTCCACTTT. V and J are TRBV27 and TRBJ1-6; the D gene is possibly TRBD1 (5 bases). The CDR3 is 14 residues long. V was shortened by 5 bases and J by 6 bases, with 11 bases between the two germline ends. Germline CDR1 MNHEY, CDR2 SMNVEV (reference sequence).

The chain joins TRBV18 to TRBJ2-1; TRBD2 might be the D (6 bases). The length of the CDR3 is 16 residues. V lost 0 bases to trimming and J lost 7 bases, with 16 bases between them. Germline V gene lookup returns CDR1 KGHSH and CDR2 LQKENI. Here the CDR3 DNA reads TGTGCCAGCTCACCACCGCGGGGAGAGGGATTGAATGAGCAGTTCTTC. It is translated as CASSPPRGEGLNEQFF.

The gene calls are TRBV4-3 and TRBJ1-1, with TRBD1 matching 7 bases. Trimming at V came to 4 bases and at J to 6 bases, leaving 11 bases not matched to a gene. Per the germline V gene, CDR1 is LGHNA and CDR2 is YSLEER. The CDR3 length is 15 residues. The CDR3 loop is CASSRGEDRPSEAFF. CDR3 coding DNA: TGCGCCAGCAGCCGAGGAGAGGACAGGCCATCTGAAGCTTTCTTT.

In this sample, this clonotype turned up a few times. Here the CDR3 DNA reads TGTGCCAGCAGCCCCGTTTTTGCGCAAGAGACCCAGTACTTC. Its protein product is CASSPVFAQETQYF. The chain links TRBV27 to TRBJ2-5; no definite D call. Per the germline V gene, CDR1 is MNHEY and CDR2 is SMNVEV (reference sequence). The CDR3 loop spans 14 amino acids. V dropped 6 bases and J dropped 2 bases, with 13 bases sitting between them.

The J gene is TRBJ1-6, the V gene TRBV18, with D perhaps matching TRBD1 (5 bases). CDR3 length: 14 residues. Per germline, CDR1 KGHSH and CDR2 LQKENI. V was trimmed by 6 bases and J by 6 bases, leaving 12 bases between them. The CDR3 coding sequence is TGTGCCAGCTCCCCGGACAAGGGTAATTCACCCCTCCACTTT. Translating gives CASSPDKGNSPLHF.

This clonotype was seen ten or more times. The chain carries TRBV29-1 and TRBJ2-7, with D possibly being TRBD1 (6 bases). V dropped 4 bases and J dropped 3 bases, with 10 bases sitting between them. The CDR3 has 12 amino acids. Germline V gives CDR1 SQVTM, CDR2 ANQGSEA. CDR3 bases: TGCAGCGTTGCCAGGGGTCTCTACGAGCAGTACTTC. Translated, it gives CSVARGLYEQYF.

The V and J genes are TRBV6-2 or TRBV6-3 and TRBJ2-7, with 8 bases that match TRBD1. Germline V lookup: CDR1 MNHEY, CDR2 SVGEGT. The V segment lost 0 bases and the J segment 0 bases; nucleotides outside the gene matches: 7. The length of the CDR3 is 17 residues. CDR3 amino acids: CASSYSTGTGYSYEQYF. In nucleotides, the CDR3 is TGTGCCAGCAGTTACTCGACAGGGACAGGTTACTCCTACGAGCAGTACTTC.